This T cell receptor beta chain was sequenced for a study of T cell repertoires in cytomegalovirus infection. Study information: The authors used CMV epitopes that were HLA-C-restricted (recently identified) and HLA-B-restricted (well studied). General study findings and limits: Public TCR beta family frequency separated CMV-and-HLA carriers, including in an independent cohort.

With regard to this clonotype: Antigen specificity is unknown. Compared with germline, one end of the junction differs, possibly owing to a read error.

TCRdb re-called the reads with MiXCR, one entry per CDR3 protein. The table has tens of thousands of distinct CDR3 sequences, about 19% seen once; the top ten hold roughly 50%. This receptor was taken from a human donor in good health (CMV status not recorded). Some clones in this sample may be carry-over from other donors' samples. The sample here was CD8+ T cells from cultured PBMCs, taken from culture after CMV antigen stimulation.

CDR3 protein: CASSIMGAREEEQNF. The CDR3 DNA sequence: TGTGCCAGTAGTATAATGGGGGCTAGGGAAGAAGAGCAGAACTTC. The chain is built from TRBV19 and TRBJ2-7, with D perhaps matching TRBD1 (6 bases). This CDR3 comprises 15 residues. The germline CDR1 and CDR2 sequences are LNHDA and SQIVND (reference sequence).